Below are 5 T cell receptor beta chains sequenced from a single sample in a study of control samples from healthy donors and cancer patients. Repertoires were generated with immunoSEQ multiplex PCR, while TCRdb's copy carries only in-frame clones and drops some. The sample contains some 120,000 clones, about nine tenths of which appear only once. Sequenced material: blood. All receptors come from a man between 40 and 49 years old in good health.

The gene calls are TRBV3-1 (or the pseudogene TRBV3-2) and TRBJ2-7; 8 nucleotides agree with TRBD2. The CDR3 consists of 14 residues. V shed 4 bases and J 4 bases; nucleotides not matched to a gene: 6. Germline-derived CDR1 and CDR2 are LGHDT and YNNKEL (reference sequence). The DNA of the CDR3 is TGTGCCAGCAGCCGCTATGGACTAGCTTACGAGCAGTACTTC. The encoded protein is CASSRYGLAYEQYF.

This chain links TRBV3-1 (or the pseudogene TRBV3-2) with TRBJ2-3, with D uncertain. CDR3 length: 18 amino acids. V was clipped by 0 bases and J by 0 bases, with 16 bases between them. CDR1 is LGHDT, CDR2 YNNKEL, per germline (reference sequence). The CDR3 DNA reads TGTGCCAGCAGCCAAGATCGCAAGTCGGATGCTAGCACAGATACGCAGTATTTT. As protein: CASSQDRKSDASTDTQYF.

The rearrangement uses TRBV6-2 or TRBV6-3 and TRBJ1-2; 7 positions agree with TRBD1. Germline assignment: CDR1 MNHEY and CDR2 SVGEGT. V dropped 6 bases and J dropped 2; count of bases not matched to a gene: 3. CDR3 length equals 13 residues. As DNA, the CDR3 is TGTGCCAGCAGCAAGACAGGGAACTATGGCTACACCTTC. As protein: CASSKTGNYGYTF.

The rearrangement uses TRBV29-1 and TRBJ2-7, with a weak D call TRBD1 (6 bases). CDR1 SQVTM and CDR2 ANQGSEA come from the germline V gene. V lost 6 bases and J lost 0, with 9 bases in between. The CDR3 spans 12 residues. The CDR3 region is CSVGQNSYEQYF. CDR3 bases: TGCAGCGTGGGACAAAACTCCTACGAGCAGTACTTC.

The V gene is TRBV18, the J gene TRBJ1-2; D unresolved. Germline CDR1 reads KGHSH; CDR2 reads LQKENI. The CDR3 sequence is 13 residues long. V lost 0 bases, J lost 7 bases, and 9 bases lay in between. The CDR3 coding sequence is TGTGCCAGCTCACCACCTATATGGAGTGGCTACACCTTC. It is translated as CASSPPIWSGYTF.